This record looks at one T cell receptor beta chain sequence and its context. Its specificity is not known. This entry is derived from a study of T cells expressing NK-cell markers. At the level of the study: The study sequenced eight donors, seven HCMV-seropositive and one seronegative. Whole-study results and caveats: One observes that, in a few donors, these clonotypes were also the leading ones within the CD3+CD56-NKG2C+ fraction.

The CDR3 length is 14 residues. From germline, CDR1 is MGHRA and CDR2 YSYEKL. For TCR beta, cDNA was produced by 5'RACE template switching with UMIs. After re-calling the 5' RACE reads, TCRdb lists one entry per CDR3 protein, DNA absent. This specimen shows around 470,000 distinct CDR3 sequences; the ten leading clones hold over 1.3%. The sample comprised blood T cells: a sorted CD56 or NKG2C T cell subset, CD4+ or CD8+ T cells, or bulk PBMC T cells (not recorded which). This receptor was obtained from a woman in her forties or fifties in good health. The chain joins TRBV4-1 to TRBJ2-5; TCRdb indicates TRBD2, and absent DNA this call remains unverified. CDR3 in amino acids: CASSHGLAVATQYF.